These 9 T cell receptor beta chains originate from one sample sequenced in a study of cytomegalovirus exposure and HLA in healthy donors. PCR was performed using 60 Vbeta and 13 Jbeta primers. The assay was immunoSEQ multiplex PCR, and TCRdb's table has in-frame clones only and misses some. The repertoire includes some 96,000 clones, roughly 76% of them detected once, and about 2% sits in the top ten. Sequencing input: PBMCs. All receptors come from a man in his forties or fifties in good health and CMV-seronegative.

There are a few counts of this clone. The CDR3, as DNA: TGTGCCAGCAGTTACGGGGCAGGCAATCAGCCCCAGCATTTT. It yields the protein CASSYGAGNQPQHF. The V gene is TRBV6-5, the J gene TRBJ1-5, with a possible D match to TRBD1 (5 bases). This CDR3 region has 14 residues. Germline V CDR1 and CDR2: MNHEY, SVGAGI. Trimming shortened V by 2 bases and J by 2 bases, and 7 bases separated the two germline ends.

The chain combines TRBV27 with TRBJ2-7, with 14 bases aligning to TRBD2. In germline, CDR1 is MNHEY, CDR2 SMNVEV (reference sequence). The V gene end was trimmed by 6 bases and the J gene end by 0 bases; junction bases not matched to a gene: 10. The CDR3 loop spans 18 amino acids. In DNA, the CDR3 is TGTGCCAGCAGCCTTTCGGGACTAGCGGGGGCATCCTCCTACGAGCAGTACTTC. Its protein is CASSLSGLAGASSYEQYF.

This clone was detected a few times. This chain uses TRBV5-4 with TRBJ1-4; D remains unclear. The CDR3 consists of 15 residues. The V end lost 3 bases, the J end lost 6 bases, and 15 bases lay between the germline ends. Germline V gene data show CDR1 as SGHNT and CDR2 as YYREEE (reference sequence). CDR3 sequence reads: CASSSDYGEDEKLFF. The CDR3 coding sequence is TGTGCCAGCAGCTCCGATTATGGAGAGGATGAAAAACTGTTTTTT.

J is TRBJ2-5 and V is TRBV4-2; D gene unclear. This CDR3 has 16 amino acids. Trimming shortened V by 6 bases and J by 1 base, and 18 bases separated the two germline ends. The germline CDR1 and CDR2 sequences are LGHNA and YNFKEQ. CDR3 nucleotide sequence: TGTGCCAGCAGTAGAGGCCTCGAACTCCCCCAAGAGACCCAGTACTTC. Protein product: CASSRGLELPQETQYF.

The chain is built from TRBV11-2 and TRBJ1-4; 7 bases match TRBD1. CDR1 and CDR2 from the germline V gene are SGHAT and FQNNGV. CDR3 size: 15 residues. The junction had 11 bases not matched to a gene; V was cut back by 5 bases and J by 8 bases. The CDR3 spells CASSLRLDRTEKLFF. The CDR3 region has the DNA TGTGCCAGCAGCCTTCGGTTGGACAGGACAGAAAAACTGTTTTTT. The complete variable domain, with remaining parts taken from reference TRBV11-2 and TRBJ1-4, reads EAGVAQSPRYKIIEKRQSVAFWCNPISGHATLYWYQQILGQGPKLLIQFQNNGVVDDSQLPKDRFSAERLKGVDSTLKIQPAKLEDSAVYLCASSLRLDRTEKLFFGSGTQLSVL.

V and J are TRBV2 and TRBJ2-2; D gene ambiguous. Trimming removed 5 bases at V and 0 bases at J, with 7 bases between. The germline CDR1 and CDR2 sequences are SNHLY and FYNNEI. This CDR3 spans 14 amino acids. The CDR3: CASSSQTNTGELFF. For the CDR3, the DNA is TGTGCCAGCAGTTCCCAGACGAACACCGGGGAGCTGTTTTTT.

V gene TRBV5-6 combines with J gene TRBJ1-5; TRBD1 agrees at 8 bases. Trimming cost V 3 bases and J 2 bases; bases outside gene matches: 7. Germline values: CDR1 SGHDT, CDR2 YYEEEE. The CDR3 contains 16 residues. The CDR3: CASSSQGAGGNQPQHF. CDR3 coding DNA: TGTGCCAGCAGCTCCCAGGGGGCCGGGGGCAATCAGCCCCAGCATTTT.

The rearrangement uses TRBV28 and TRBJ1-4, with a possible D match to TRBD1 (6 bases). The germline V and J ends were trimmed by 2 bases and 8 bases, with 15 bases remaining between them. Germline V gene data show CDR1 as MDHEN and CDR2 as SYDVKM. The CDR3 length is 15 residues. CDR3 loop: CASSLNRPDSEKLFF. The CDR3 region has the DNA TGTGCCAGCAGTTTAAATCGCCCGGACAGCGAAAAACTGTTTTTT.

This clone was seen a handful of times. The chain recombines TRBV10-3 with TRBJ1-1, with a possible D match to TRBD1 (6 bases). The length of the CDR3 is 13 residues. Trimming shortened V by 10 bases and J by 5 bases, and 17 bases separated the two germline ends. Germline V lookup: CDR1 ENHRY, CDR2 SYGVKD. In DNA, the CDR3 is TGTGCCACCCAGCAGGGTCAGGGGACTGAAGCTTTCTTT. This encodes CATQQGQGTEAFF.